This T cell receptor (beta chain) is from a study of blood T cell repertoires in COVID-19. Per the germline V gene, CDR1 is LNHNV and CDR2 is YYDKDF (reference sequence). The V gene end was trimmed by 3 bases and the J gene end by 4 bases; junction bases not matched to a gene: 5. This CDR3 region has 15 residues. Authors' methods: Amplified reference gene primers provided the basis for estimating nucleated cell counts. The repertoire was sequenced with immunoSEQ multiplex PCR; TCRdb's copy has only in-frame clones and lacks some. The V and J calls and clone size are taken from that table; D and trimming were inferred from the DNA. The sample includes some 240,000 clones, around nine tenths of them seen just once.

The rearrangement joins TRBV15 to TRBJ2-7; 11 nucleotides agree with TRBD1. Sequenced: peripheral blood. This TCR was sampled from a woman in her seventies with COVID-19, enrolled during active disease. CDR3 in DNA: TGTGCCACCAGCAGGGGCGGACAGGGGGCTTACGAGCAGTACTTC. This gives the protein CATSRGGQGAYEQYF.